A single sample is the source of the 21 T cell receptor beta chains below, sequenced in a study of cytomegalovirus exposure and HLA in healthy donors. The table came from immunoSEQ multiplex PCR; TCRdb's copy has only in-frame clones and leaves some out. This table has 220,000 or so clones, roughly 91% appearing once. The sequencing input was PBMCs. The source of these receptors is a woman between 18 and 29 years old in good health and CMV-seropositive.

The chain joins TRBV19 to TRBJ1-1; 7 positions match TRBD1. The V gene's germline CDR1 is LNHDA and CDR2 SQIVND (reference sequence). V lost 6 bases and J lost 2; bases outside the gene matches: 6. The CDR3 loop spans 14 amino acids. CDR3 residues: CASSMGQTNTEAFF. The CDR3, as DNA: TGTGCCAGTAGCATGGGACAGACTAACACTGAAGCTTTCTTT.

This chain joins TRBV29-1 and TRBJ2-7; possible D gene TRBD2, 6 bases. V gave up 7 bases and J gave up 2 bases, with 18 bases separating them. Looked up from germline, CDR1 is SQVTM and CDR2 is ANQGSEA. This CDR3 region has 14 residues. The CDR3: CSAVPRGKAYEQYF. CDR3 DNA sequence: TGCAGCGCCGTTCCCCGGGGGAAGGCCTACGAGCAGTACTTC.

V is TRBV6-5 and J is TRBJ2-1; D might be TRBD2 (7 bases). The CDR3 covers 15 residues. V dropped 2 bases and J dropped 4 bases, with 12 bases sitting between them. Germline lookup yields CDR1 MNHEY and CDR2 SVGAGI. The CDR3 DNA reads as TGTGCCAGCAGTTACGGGGGAGGGGGTTACAATGAGCAGTTCTTC. This sequence encodes CASSYGGGGYNEQFF.

This chain joins TRBV5-1 and TRBJ1-4, with a weak D call TRBD1 (6 bases). Germline V gives CDR1 SGHRS, CDR2 YFSETQ. Trimming removed 0 bases at V and 6 bases at J, with 15 bases between. This CDR3 spans 16 amino acids. CDR3 nucleotides: TGCGCCAGCAGCTTGGCCAATTTTGGGGGCGATGAAAAACTGTTTTTT. Amino acid sequence: CASSLANFGGDEKLFF.

The chain combines TRBV6-1 with TRBJ2-7; a possible D gene is TRBD1 (6 bases). With 6 bases removed from V and 3 bases from J, the gap between germline ends came to 9 bases. Looked up from germline, CDR1 is MNHNS and CDR2 is SASEGT. The CDR3 has 12 residues. The CDR3 sequence: CASRLDSYEQYF. The CDR3 DNA reads as TGTGCCAGCAGGTTGGACAGCTACGAGCAGTACTTC.

This sequence joins TRBV5-1 and TRBJ2-2, with no clear D. CDR3 length: 12 residues. Germline CDR1 reads SGHRS; CDR2 reads YFSETQ. Trimming pared 4 bases from V and 2 bases from J, leaving 3 bases between. The chain's CDR3 is CASSTNTGELFF. CDR3 DNA sequence: TGCGCCAGCAGCACAAACACCGGGGAGCTGTTTTTT.

This clone was observed a handful of times. The chain recombines TRBV9 with TRBJ1-5; 7 bases line up with TRBD1. The ends lost 3 bases at V and 5 bases at J; junction bases unmatched: 5. Germline V gene lookup returns CDR1 SGDLS and CDR2 YYNGEE. The CDR3 is 14 amino acids. The DNA of the CDR3 is TGTGCCAGCAGCGCACAGGGGTTCGATCAGCCCCAGCATTTT. This gives the protein CASSAQGFDQPQHF.

The chain joins TRBV27 to TRBJ1-2; D call uncertain. V dropped 3 bases and J dropped 1 base, with 24 bases sitting between them. Looked up from germline, CDR1 is MNHEY and CDR2 is SMNVEV (reference sequence). The CDR3 totals 19 residues. The chain's CDR3 is CASSFSPQVSNKFNYGYTF. In DNA, the CDR3 is TGTGCCAGCAGTTTCAGCCCTCAGGTTTCTAACAAGTTTAACTATGGCTACACCTTC.

The CDR3 spells CASSPGQLNSGANVLTF. The CDR3, as DNA: TGTGCCAGCTCACCGGGACAGCTGAACTCTGGGGCCAACGTCCTGACTTTC. The rearrangement joins TRBV18 to TRBJ2-6, with 7 nucleotides matching TRBD1. CDR1 is KGHSH and CDR2 is LQKENI in the germline V gene. This CDR3 contains 17 residues. The V segment lost 3 bases and the J segment 0 bases; nucleotides outside the gene matches: 5.

The V gene is TRBV9, the J gene TRBJ2-1, with 14 bases that match TRBD2. This CDR3 is built from 17 residues. V was pared by 4 bases and J by 10 bases, with 13 bases of the junction left unmatched. Germline loops: CDR1 SGDLS, CDR2 YYNGEE. The chain's CDR3 is CASSMPGLAGESREQFF. CDR3 bases: TGTGCCAGCAGCATGCCGGGACTAGCGGGAGAATCAAGGGAGCAGTTCTTC.

The rearrangement links TRBV7-9 to TRBJ2-2; 10 bases align to TRBD2. The CDR3 contains 14 residues. The germline V gene encodes CDR1 SEHNR and CDR2 FQNEAQ (reference sequence). With 2 bases clipped from V and 6 bases from J, the junction kept 0 bases outside the gene matches. The DNA for the CDR3 is TGTGCCAGCAGCTTACTAGCGGGAGCCGGGGAGCTGTTTTTT. Residues: CASSLLAGAGELFF. Using reference TRBV7-9 and TRBJ2-2 for the parts outside the CDR3, the full variable domain is DTGVSQNPRHKITKRGQNVTFRCDPISEHNRLYWYRQTLGQGPEFLTYFQNEAQLEKSRLLSDRFSAERPKGSFSTLEIQRTEQGDSAMYLCASSLLAGAGELFFGEGSRLTVL.

The V gene is TRBV4-1, the J gene TRBJ2-3; TRBD1 matches 8 bases. J lost 5 bases, V lost 4 bases, and 8 bases had no gene match. The CDR3 runs 15 residues. The germline CDR1 and CDR2 sequences are MGHRA and YSYEKL. The CDR3 region has the DNA TGCGCCAGCAGCCCCTTCGCAGGGGGCGGAGATACGCAGTATTTT. The encoded protein is CASSPFAGGGDTQYF.

V is TRBV11-2 and J is TRBJ1-5; 11 positions agree with TRBD1. Losses at the gene ends were 5 bases for V and 0 bases for J; bases not matched to a gene: 6. Germline CDR1 and CDR2: SGHAT and FQNNGV. This CDR3 spans 17 amino acids. CDR3 DNA sequence: TGTGCCAGCAGCGTGGGACAGGGGGGGTATAGCAATCAGCCCCAGCATTTT. Its translation is CASSVGQGGYSNQPQHF.

This sequence joins TRBV2 and TRBJ2-3, with a tentative D call TRBD1 (5 bases). This CDR3 has 14 residues. V was trimmed by 6 bases and J by 7 bases, leaving 17 bases between them. CDR1 is SNHLY and CDR2 is FYNNEI in the germline V gene. The chain's CDR3 is CASRKTESSNTQYF. CDR3 DNA: TGTGCCAGCAGGAAGACAGAATCGTCAAATACGCAGTATTTT.

The rearrangement uses TRBV6-4 and TRBJ2-2; D unresolved. This CDR3 has 16 amino acids. Germline CDR1 reads MRHNA; CDR2 reads SNTAGT. Trimming removed 0 bases from V and 2 bases from J, with 10 bases in between. In DNA form, the CDR3 reads TGTGCCAGCAGTGACTCTAACAGTCAAAACACCGGGGAGCTGTTTTTT. This codes for CASSDSNSQNTGELFF.

J is TRBJ2-3 and V is TRBV9; TRBD2 aligns across 9 bases. Germline V gene sequence: CDR1 SGDLS, CDR2 YYNGEE. Trimming at V came to 4 bases and at J to 6 bases, leaving 12 bases not matched to a gene. This CDR3 has 16 residues. As DNA, the CDR3 is TGTGCCAGCAGCCCCCGGGTAGCGGGAGCCCGGGATACGCAGTATTTT. Translation: CASSPRVAGARDTQYF.

The chain employs TRBV30 and TRBJ2-3; TRBD2 might be the D (7 bases). This CDR3 has 11 residues. Germline CDR1 is GTSNPN and CDR2 is SVGIG (reference sequence). The CDR3 spells CGGGRGNTQYF. For the CDR3, the DNA is TGTGGGGGGGGCAGGGGAAATACGCAGTATTTT. The full variable domain, its missing parts supplied by reference TRBV30 and TRBJ2-3, is SQTIHQWPATLVQPVGSPLSLECTVEGTSNPNLYWYRQAAGRGLQLLFYSVGIGQISSEVPQNLSASRPQDRQFILSSKKLLLSDSGFYLCGGGRGNTQYFGPGTRLTVL.

The chain recombines TRBV6-6 with TRBJ1-5; no firm D call. Germline V gene lookup returns CDR1 MNHNY and CDR2 SVGAGI (reference sequence). V lost 11 bases, J lost 3 bases, and 14 bases lay in between. The CDR3 extends over 13 amino acids. CDR3: CAATGDVNQPQHF. The CDR3 bases are TGTGCCGCAACGGGAGATGTCAATCAGCCCCAGCATTTT.

This clone was seen more than once but under ten times. This CDR3 is also generated by other DNA sequences in the sample. This CDR3 is CASSPGTGNTEAFF. The CDR3 region has the DNA TGTGCCAGCAGCCCCGGGACAGGGAACACTGAAGCTTTCTTT. The chain has TRBV6-5 and TRBJ1-1, with 8 nucleotides matching TRBD1. Trimming cost V 6 bases and J 1 base; bases outside gene matches: 4. The germline CDR1 and CDR2 sequences are MNHEY and SVGAGI. The CDR3 extends over 14 amino acids.

The rearrangement links TRBV6-5 to TRBJ2-5; 7 bases align to TRBD2. The V gene end was trimmed by 8 bases and the J gene end by 0 bases; junction bases not matched to a gene: 6. This CDR3 is built from 14 residues. The germline V gene encodes CDR1 MNHEY and CDR2 SVGAGI. DNA of the CDR3: TGTGCCAGCTCCCGGGGGGAGGACCAAGAGACCCAGTACTTC. Translated, it gives CASSRGEDQETQYF.

V and J are TRBV5-1 and TRBJ2-7, with 7 bases that match TRBD2. The germline V gene has CDR1 SGHRS and CDR2 YFSETQ. V shed 6 bases, J shed 3 bases, and the junction held 9 bases outside the gene matches. The CDR3 extends over 14 amino acids. The CDR3 spells CASTFGGGVYEQYF. CDR3 nucleotide sequence: TGCGCCAGCACTTTCGGGGGAGGGGTCTACGAGCAGTACTTC.